The entry below describes one T cell receptor (beta chain). Surgery without prior neoadjuvant therapy was the treatment of the selected pancreatic ductal adenocarcinoma patients. The record originates from a study of T cells in pancreatic ductal adenocarcinoma. Sequencing used immunoSEQ multiplex PCR; TCRdb keeps in-frame clones, though not all of them. The sample has around 100,000 clones; 90% to 95% are singletons. This CDR3 spans 17 amino acids. Looked up from germline, CDR1 is LGHNT and CDR2 is FRNRAP. With V trimmed by 11 bases and J by 0 bases, 14 bases remained unmatched. Sequencing was performed on PBMCs. The chain is built from TRBV12-5 and TRBJ1-4; 8 bases agree with TRBD1. The receptor's source is a human donor with pancreatic ductal adenocarcinoma. CDR3 sequence: CAAQPPGQDATNEKLFF. DNA for the CDR3: TGTGCTGCCCAGCCTCCGGGACAGGATGCAACTAATGAAAAACTGTTTTTT.